The entry that follows covers one T cell receptor (beta chain) sequence. The antigen is not known. These data come from a study of shared clonotypes between healthy human individuals. Study in general: Donors, aged 18 to 49, were a couple of women and three men.

General study findings and limits: In general, naive subsets displayed greater estimated richness than memory subsets did. Clonotype sharing among donors was thought likely to change with sequencing depth. In this cohort, only blood was sampled, and tissue repertoires likely differ.

Only in-frame clones appear in the TCRdb table, and some are missing; sequencing was by immunoSEQ multiplex PCR. Here the sample spans 500,000 to 700,000 clones, around 95% being singletons. This CDR3 region has 14 residues. CDR1 SGHNT and CDR2 YYREEE come from the germline V gene (reference sequence). Deletions cut 0 bases from V and 0 bases from J, with 4 bases between. The naive CD8 fraction comprised CD45RO-negative cells positively selected for CCR7 and excluded terminally differentiated effector memory CD45RA+ cells. This sequence was found in a woman in her 30s in good health. The chain uses TRBV5-4 and TRBJ1-3, with D unclear. The sample consisted of naive CD8+ T cells sorted from blood. The chain's CDR3 is CASSLASSGNTIYF. DNA of the CDR3: TGTGCCAGCAGCTTGGCGAGCTCTGGAAACACCATATATTTT.